This paragraph covers one TCR beta chain sequence. This record belongs to a study of blood T cell repertoires in COVID-19. Germline lookup yields CDR1 SNHLY and CDR2 FYNNEI. The CDR3 has 14 amino acids. Trimming cost V 2 bases and J 4 bases; bases outside gene matches: 3. Per the original methods: Amplified reference gene primers provided the basis for estimating nucleated cell counts. Assay: immunoSEQ multiplex PCR; the TCRdb copy retains only in-frame clones and omits some. That table supplies the V and J calls and clone size; D and trimming were determined from the DNA. The sample yields roughly 190,000 clones, 84% seen once.

The clonotype was recovered from a woman aged 65 to 85 with active or convalescent COVID-19. The chain employs TRBV2 and TRBJ1-2; TRBD1 agrees at 8 bases. The material sequenced was peripheral blood. For the CDR3, the DNA is TGTGCCAGCAGTGAATCTGGACAGGGCTATGGCTACACCTTC. This gives the protein CASSESGQGYGYTF.